These T cell receptor beta chains were read from a single sample in a study of blood T cell repertoires in COVID-19. Libraries were prepared by immunoSEQ multiplex PCR; TCRdb keeps only in-frame clonotypes and omits some of them. The sample contains over 120,000 clones, approximately 81% of which appear only once. The sequenced material came from peripheral blood. All receptors come from a human donor in a cohort sampled during active COVID-19. The CDR3 runs from the conserved cysteine through the conserved F or W. The size field is filled for only some rows; it gives once, few, many or a size class.

V: TRBV7-2; size: .; CDR3: CASSTLRMTEATDTQYF
V: TRBV6-5; size: once; CDR3: CASSLEGRVGETQYF
V: TRBV9; size: .; CDR3: CASSVRGSSYNEQFF
V: TRBV7-2; size: once; CDR3: CASGDRGTLGTEAFF
V: TRBV2; size: .; CDR3: CASSEQGTYEQYF
V: TRBV27; size: .; CDR3: CASRRQGTNEKLFF
V: TRBV6-2/TRBV6-3; size: .; CDR3: CASSYGTSGSSYEQYF
V: TRBV19; size: .; CDR3: CASSSGDYSNQPQHF
V: TRBV9; size: .; CDR3: CASSVGGGTYEQYF
V: TRBV12-3/TRBV12-4; size: .; CDR3: CASSFQAGYEQYF
V: TRBV28; size: .; CDR3: CASGGLPGGYEQYF
V: TRBV29-1; size: .; CDR3: CSVHRDTEPSSYNSPLHF
V: TRBV19; size: few; CDR3: CASKVAGQNTGELFF
V: TRBV13; size: .; CDR3: CASSLGSTGSYEQYF
V: TRBV10-3; size: .; CDR3: CAISESSGGRTYEQYF
V: TRBV7-9; size: .; CDR3: CASSPDRPPYEQYF
V: TRBV7-2; size: once; CDR3: CASSPTGVEQYF
V: TRBV9; size: once; CDR3: CASSVGDTLYEQYF
V: TRBV28; size: few; CDR3: CASSKGQVYNSPLHF
V: TRBV28; size: .; CDR3: CASRRTGVSYEQYF
V: TRBV28; size: .; CDR3: CASSTGPDYSPLHF
V: TRBV10-3; size: .; CDR3: CAISEASGRTDTQYF
V: TRBV4-1; size: .; CDR3: CASTLRGGAGETQYF
V: TRBV19; size: .; CDR3: CASSPRRVSSEQYF
V: TRBV28; size: .; CDR3: CASSSLAGGPGYEQYF
V: TRBV6-5; size: .; CDR3: CASGGGRAGEQYF
V: TRBV7-2; size: .; CDR3: CASSQGQGFDTQYF
V: TRBV19; size: .; CDR3: CASSTPVGAAYEQYF
V: TRBV12-5; size: .; CDR3: CASGLDRWETQYF
V: TRBV27; size: .; CDR3: CASSFSYRNTEAFF